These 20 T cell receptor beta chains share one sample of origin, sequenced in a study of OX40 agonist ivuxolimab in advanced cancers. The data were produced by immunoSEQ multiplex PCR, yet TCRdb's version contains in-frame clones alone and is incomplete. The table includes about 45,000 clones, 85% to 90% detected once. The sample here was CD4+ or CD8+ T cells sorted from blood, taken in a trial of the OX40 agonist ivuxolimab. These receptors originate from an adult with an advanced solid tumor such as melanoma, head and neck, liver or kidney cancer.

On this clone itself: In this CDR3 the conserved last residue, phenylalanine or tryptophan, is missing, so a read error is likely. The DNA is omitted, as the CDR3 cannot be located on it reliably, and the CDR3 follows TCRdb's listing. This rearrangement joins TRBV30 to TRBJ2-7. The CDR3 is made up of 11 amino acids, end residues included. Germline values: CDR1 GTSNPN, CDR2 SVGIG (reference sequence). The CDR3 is CAWSVGGTTVP.

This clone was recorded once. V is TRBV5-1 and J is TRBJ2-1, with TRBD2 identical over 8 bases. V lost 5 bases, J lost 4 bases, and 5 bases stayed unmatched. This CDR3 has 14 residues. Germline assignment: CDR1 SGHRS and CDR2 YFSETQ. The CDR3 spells CASRAGTSYNEQFF. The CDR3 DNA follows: TGCGCCAGCAGGGCCGGGACTAGTTACAATGAGCAGTTCTTC.

The CDR3 protein is CASSLPPGLAGVREQYF. For the CDR3, the DNA is TGTGCCAGCAGCTTGCCCCCTGGACTAGCGGGAGTTCGAGAGCAGTACTTC. The genes are TRBV5-4 and TRBJ2-7; TRBD2 matches at 13 bases. The CDR3 is made up of 17 amino acids. J lost 7 bases, V lost 1 base, and 11 bases had no gene match. In germline, CDR1 is SGHNT, CDR2 YYREEE (reference sequence).

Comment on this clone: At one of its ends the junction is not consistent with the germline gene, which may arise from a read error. The CDR3 loop is CASSPLAGGTGELFF. The CDR3 DNA sequence: TGTGCTAGCAGCCCGCTCGCGGGAGGCACCGGGGAGCTGTTTTTT. This chain uses TRBV7-7 with TRBJ2-2; TRBD2 agrees at 8 bases. The germline V gene encodes CDR1 SSHAT and CDR2 FNYEAQ (reference sequence). The CDR3 totals 15 residues.

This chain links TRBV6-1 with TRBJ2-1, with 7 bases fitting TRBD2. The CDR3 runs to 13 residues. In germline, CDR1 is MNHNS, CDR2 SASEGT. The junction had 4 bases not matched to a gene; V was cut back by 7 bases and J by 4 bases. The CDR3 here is CASTLAAYNEQFF. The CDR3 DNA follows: TGTGCCAGCACCCTAGCGGCATACAATGAGCAGTTCTTC.

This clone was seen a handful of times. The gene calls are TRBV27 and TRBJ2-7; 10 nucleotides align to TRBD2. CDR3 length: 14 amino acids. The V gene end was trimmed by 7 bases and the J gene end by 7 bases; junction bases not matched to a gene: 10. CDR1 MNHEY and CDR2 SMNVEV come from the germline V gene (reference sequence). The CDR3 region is CASIKTSGDREQYF. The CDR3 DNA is TGTGCCAGCATTAAAACTAGCGGGGACCGGGAGCAGTACTTC.

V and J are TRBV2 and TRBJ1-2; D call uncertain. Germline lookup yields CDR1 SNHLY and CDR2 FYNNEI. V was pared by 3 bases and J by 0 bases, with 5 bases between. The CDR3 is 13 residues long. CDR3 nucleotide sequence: TGTGCCAGCAGTGAGTTAACTAACTATGGCTACACCTTC. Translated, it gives CASSELTNYGYTF. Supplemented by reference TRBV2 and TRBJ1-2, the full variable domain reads EPEVTQTPSHQVTQMGQEVILRCVPISNHLYFYWYRQILGQKVEFLVSFYNNEISEKSEIFDDQFSVERPDGSNFTLKIRSTKLEDSAMYFCASSELTNYGYTFGSGTRLTVV.

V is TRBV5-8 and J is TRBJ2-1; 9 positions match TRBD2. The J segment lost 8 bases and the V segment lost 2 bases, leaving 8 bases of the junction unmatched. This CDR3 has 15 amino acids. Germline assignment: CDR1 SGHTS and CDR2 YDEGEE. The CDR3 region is CASSFSSGDWDEQFF. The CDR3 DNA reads TGTGCCAGCAGCTTTTCTAGCGGGGATTGGGATGAGCAGTTCTTC.

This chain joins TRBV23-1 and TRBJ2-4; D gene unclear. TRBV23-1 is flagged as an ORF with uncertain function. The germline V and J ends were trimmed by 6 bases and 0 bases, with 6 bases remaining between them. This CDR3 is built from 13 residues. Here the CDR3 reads CASRREAKNIQYF. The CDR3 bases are TGCGCCAGCAGAAGGGAAGCCAAAAACATTCAGTACTTC.

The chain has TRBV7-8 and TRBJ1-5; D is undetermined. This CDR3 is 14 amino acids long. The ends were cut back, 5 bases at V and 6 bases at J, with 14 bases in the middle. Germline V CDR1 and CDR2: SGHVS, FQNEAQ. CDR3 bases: TGTGCCAGCAGCAACGGGCCCGGCGGTCAGCCCCAGCATTTT. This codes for CASSNGPGGQPQHF.

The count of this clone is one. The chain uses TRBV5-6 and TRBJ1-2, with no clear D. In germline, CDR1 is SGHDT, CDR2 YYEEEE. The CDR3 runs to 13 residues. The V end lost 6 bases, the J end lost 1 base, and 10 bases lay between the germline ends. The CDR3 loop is CASNRHSNYGYTF. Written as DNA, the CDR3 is TGTGCCAGCAATAGACACAGTAACTATGGCTACACCTTC.

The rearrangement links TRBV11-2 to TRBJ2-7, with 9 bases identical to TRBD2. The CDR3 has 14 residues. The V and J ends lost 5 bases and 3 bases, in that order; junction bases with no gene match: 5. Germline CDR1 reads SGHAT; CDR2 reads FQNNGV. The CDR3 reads CASSLAGKFYEQYF. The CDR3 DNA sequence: TGTGCCAGCAGCCTAGCGGGAAAGTTCTACGAGCAGTACTTC.

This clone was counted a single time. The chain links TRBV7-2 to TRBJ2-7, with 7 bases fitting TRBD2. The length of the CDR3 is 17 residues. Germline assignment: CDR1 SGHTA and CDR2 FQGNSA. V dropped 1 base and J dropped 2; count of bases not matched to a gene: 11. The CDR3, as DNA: TGTGCCAGCAGCTTAGAGGTTTCGCGGGAGACACCCTACGAGCAGTACTTC. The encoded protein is CASSLEVSRETPYEQYF.

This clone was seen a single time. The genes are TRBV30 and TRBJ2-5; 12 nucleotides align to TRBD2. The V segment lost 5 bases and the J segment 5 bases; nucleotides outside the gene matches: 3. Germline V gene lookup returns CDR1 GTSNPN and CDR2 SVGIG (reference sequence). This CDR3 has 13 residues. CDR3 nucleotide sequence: TGTGCCTGGCGACTAGCGGGAGTGGAGACCCAGTACTTC. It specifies CAWRLAGVETQYF.

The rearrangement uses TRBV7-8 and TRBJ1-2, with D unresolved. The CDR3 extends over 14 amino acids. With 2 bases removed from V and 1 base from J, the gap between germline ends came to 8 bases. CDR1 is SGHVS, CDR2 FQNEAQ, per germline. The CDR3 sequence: CASSLSTDNYGYTF. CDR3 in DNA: TGTGCCAGCAGCTTAAGCACAGATAACTATGGCTACACCTTC.

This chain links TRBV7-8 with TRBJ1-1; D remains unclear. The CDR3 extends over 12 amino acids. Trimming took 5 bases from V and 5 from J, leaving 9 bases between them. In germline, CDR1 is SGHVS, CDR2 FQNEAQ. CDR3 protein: CASSLWETEAFF. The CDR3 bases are TGTGCCAGCAGCCTCTGGGAGACTGAAGCTTTCTTT.

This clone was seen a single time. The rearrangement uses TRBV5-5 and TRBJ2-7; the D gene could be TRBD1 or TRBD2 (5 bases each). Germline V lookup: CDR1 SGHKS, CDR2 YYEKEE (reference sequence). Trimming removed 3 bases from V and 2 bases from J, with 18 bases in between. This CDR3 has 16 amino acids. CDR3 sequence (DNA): TGTGCCAGCAGCTGGGGCTCAACTAGGGCTGCCTACGAGCAGTACTTC. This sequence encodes CASSWGSTRAAYEQYF.

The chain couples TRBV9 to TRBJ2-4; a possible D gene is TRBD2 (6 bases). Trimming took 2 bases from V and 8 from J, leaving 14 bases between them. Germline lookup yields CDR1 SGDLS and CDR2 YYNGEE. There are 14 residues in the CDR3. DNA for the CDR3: TGTGCCAGCAGCGTCTCCATCCGCGGGGACATTCAGTACTTC. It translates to CASSVSIRGDIQYF.

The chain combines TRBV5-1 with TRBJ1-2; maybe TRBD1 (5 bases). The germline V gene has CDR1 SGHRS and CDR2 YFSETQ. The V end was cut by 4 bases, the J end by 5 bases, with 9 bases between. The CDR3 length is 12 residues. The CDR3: CASSGTEYGYTF. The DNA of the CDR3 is TGCGCCAGCAGCGGGACGGAGTATGGCTACACCTTC.

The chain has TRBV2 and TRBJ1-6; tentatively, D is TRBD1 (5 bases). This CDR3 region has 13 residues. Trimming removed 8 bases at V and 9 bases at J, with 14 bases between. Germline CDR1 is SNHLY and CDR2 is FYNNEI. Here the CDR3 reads CASVRTGRSPLHF. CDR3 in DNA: TGTGCCAGCGTGAGGACGGGACGTTCACCCCTCCACTTT.